The 27 T cell receptor beta chains in this list originate from one sample, sequenced in a study of T cell changes during pregnancy in multiple sclerosis. Sequenced by immunoSEQ multiplex PCR; TCRdb stores in-frame clones only, minus some. The table includes about 98,000 clones, just over 90% detected once. This specimen was peripheral blood, taken after pregnancy. Receptors originate from a female donor in good health, enrolled as a control in a pregnancy study.

This clone was counted once. This sequence joins TRBV19 and TRBJ1-4, with a weak D call TRBD1 (5 bases). Deletions cut 7 bases from V and 7 bases from J, with 28 bases between. CDR3 length equals 18 residues. Germline values: CDR1 LNHDA, CDR2 SQIVND (reference sequence). The chain's CDR3 is CASTPVPGRGLRGEKLFF. The CDR3 region has the DNA TGTGCCAGTACCCCAGTCCCGGGGAGGGGTTTAAGGGGTGAAAAACTGTTTTTT.

V and J are TRBV6-5 and TRBJ1-2; TRBD1 is a possible D gene (5 bases). Germline V gene lookup returns CDR1 MNHEY and CDR2 SVGAGI. V lost 0 bases to trimming and J lost 6 bases, with 14 bases between them. The CDR3 covers 15 residues. In DNA, the CDR3 is TGTGCCAGCAGTTACTCGTCGGCAGGGTATGATGGCTACACCTTC. This codes for CASSYSSAGYDGYTF.

The chain links TRBV6-6 to TRBJ2-5, with 7 nucleotides matching TRBD2. CDR1 is MNHNY and CDR2 is SVGAGI in the germline V gene (reference sequence). The CDR3 contains 13 residues. With 9 bases clipped from V and 4 bases from J, the junction kept 8 bases outside the gene matches. The CDR3 sequence is CASRWAGVETQYF. The CDR3 region has the DNA TGTGCCAGTAGGTGGGCGGGAGTAGAGACCCAGTACTTC.

This clone was seen only once. The CDR3 protein is CASSEWDRRVNTEAFF. Here the CDR3 DNA reads TGTGCCAGCAGTGAGTGGGACAGAAGGGTGAACACTGAAGCTTTCTTT. The chain carries TRBV25-1 and TRBJ1-1, with 7 bases that match TRBD1. Trimming took 3 bases from V and 0 from J; bases not matched to a gene: 7. The CDR3 consists of 16 residues. Germline CDR1 MGHDK, CDR2 SYGVNS.

The chain uses TRBV11-2 and TRBJ2-5; 9 bases fit TRBD1. From germline, CDR1 is SGHAT and CDR2 FQNNGV. V was clipped by 5 bases and J by 4 bases; unmatched bases: 5. This CDR3 spans 14 amino acids. The CDR3 sequence: CASSPTGGLETQYF. CDR3 nucleotides: TGTGCCAGCAGCCCCACAGGGGGCTTAGAGACCCAGTACTTC.

The sample holds one count of this clone. The chain is built from TRBV2 and TRBJ1-5; D call uncertain. Trimming took off 3 bases at V and 4 bases at J, with 10 bases between the two ends. The germline V gene has CDR1 SNHLY and CDR2 FYNNEI. The length of the CDR3 is 14 residues. The CDR3 sequence is CASSDTARNQPQHF. As DNA, the CDR3 is TGTGCCAGCAGTGACACAGCACGAAATCAGCCCCAGCATTTT.

This chain joins TRBV27 and TRBJ1-4; TRBD1 matches at 8 bases. The CDR3 is made up of 14 amino acids. CDR1 is MNHEY, CDR2 SMNVEV, per germline (reference sequence). J gave up 10 bases and V 6 bases, and 10 bases lay outside the gene matches. The CDR3 loop reads CASRPTGGRVKLFF. CDR3 coding DNA: TGTGCCAGCAGACCAACAGGGGGGAGGGTAAAACTGTTTTTT.

The chain is built from TRBV6-1 and TRBJ1-3, with D perhaps matching TRBD1 (5 bases). The CDR3 extends over 15 amino acids. V lost 1 base to trimming and J lost 6 bases, with 13 bases between them. Germline V gives CDR1 MNHNS, CDR2 SASEGT. CDR3 sequence reads: CASSEGGGPSNTIYF. The DNA for the CDR3 is TGTGCCAGCAGTGAAGGGGGGGGACCTTCAAACACCATATATTTT.

The chain is built from TRBV6-6 and TRBJ2-7, with TRBD2 as a possible D gene (6 bases). Germline-derived CDR1 and CDR2 are MNHNY and SVGAGI (reference sequence). V gave up 5 bases and J gave up 2 bases, with 13 bases separating them. The CDR3 is 14 residues long. The CDR3 loop reads CASSPSVQTYEQYF. The DNA of the CDR3 is TGTGCCAGCAGTCCTAGCGTACAAACCTACGAGCAGTACTTC.

This clone has a single count. The chain employs TRBV28 and TRBJ1-2; D unresolved. This CDR3 has 14 residues. Germline CDR1 MDHEN, CDR2 SYDVKM. V dropped 2 bases and J dropped 3 bases, with 10 bases sitting between them. Here the CDR3 DNA reads TGTGCCAGCAGTTTAGTGGGAGAGCACTATGGCTACACCTTC. It yields the protein CASSLVGEHYGYTF.

The rearrangement links TRBV5-1 to TRBJ2-7; 7 bases match TRBD1. This CDR3 region has 14 residues. V dropped 6 bases and J dropped 6; count of bases not matched to a gene: 12. CDR1 is SGHRS, CDR2 YFSETQ, per germline. The CDR3 DNA follows: TGCGCCAGCAAGGGGGCGGGCGAGGGTTCCGAGCAGTACTTC. The encoded protein is CASKGAGEGSEQYF.

This chain joins TRBV6-1 and TRBJ1-3, with D hard to call. This CDR3 is 13 amino acids long. The germline V gene has CDR1 MNHNS and CDR2 SASEGT. The ends were cut back, 4 bases at V and 4 bases at J, with 8 bases in the middle. CDR3 nucleotide sequence: TGTGCCAGCAGTGGGCCCCAGGGAAACACCATATATTTT. Protein sequence: CASSGPQGNTIYF.

The chain uses TRBV5-6 and TRBJ2-3, with 13 bases identical to TRBD2. The CDR3 loop spans 16 amino acids. V shed 3 bases and J 2 bases; nucleotides not matched to a gene: 3. Germline V gene lookup returns CDR1 SGHDT and CDR2 YYEEEE. CDR3 sequence (DNA): TGTGCCAGCAGCTGGGGGACTAGCGGGGCCACAGATACGCAGTATTTT. Translated: CASSWGTSGATDTQYF.

The genes are TRBV21-1 and TRBJ2-1; the D segment call TRBD2 is taken from the table without a DNA check. TRBV21-1 is listed as a pseudogene. This CDR3 is built from 19 residues. The CDR3 loop is CASSKEFLAGGTSYNEQFF. The CDR3 bases are TGTGCCAGCAGCAAAGAGTTTCTAGCGGGGGGCACCTCCTACAATGAGCAGTTCTTC.

This chain connects TRBV30 to TRBJ1-5; the D gene is possibly TRBD1 (6 bases). Deletions cut 5 bases from V and 11 bases from J, with 16 bases between. The CDR3 contains 12 residues. Per germline, CDR1 GTSNPN and CDR2 SVGIG (reference sequence). CDR3 loop: CAWGTGSGAQHF. The CDR3 nucleotides are TGTGCCTGGGGAACAGGGAGTGGGGCCCAGCATTTT. The variable domain in full, completed from reference TRBV30 and TRBJ1-5, reads SQTIHQWPATLVQPVGSPLSLECTVEGTSNPNLYWYRQAAGRGLQLLFYSVGIGQISSEVPQNLSASRPQDRQFILSSKKLLLSDSGFYLCAWGTGSGAQHFGDGTRLSIL.

This chain connects TRBV7-6 to TRBJ2-7; D gene unclear. Germline V gives CDR1 SGHVS, CDR2 FNYEAQ. The length of the CDR3 is 11 residues. Trimming shortened V by 8 bases and J by 7 bases, and 12 bases separated the two germline ends. The CDR3 DNA follows: TGTGCCAGCGGAGACCCTTTGGAGCAGTACTTC. It encodes CASGDPLEQYF.

This clone was seen just once. The chain employs TRBV6-1 and TRBJ2-7; D is possibly TRBD2 (5 bases). The CDR3 runs 11 residues. Looked up from germline, CDR1 is MNHNS and CDR2 is SASEGT. V dropped 5 bases and J dropped 8 bases, with 10 bases sitting between them. The CDR3 is CASSYGVKQYF. CDR3 nucleotides: TGTGCCAGCAGTTACGGGGTAAAGCAGTACTTC.

This chain uses TRBV2 with TRBJ2-5, with 8 bases matching TRBD1. The CDR3 consists of 14 residues. In germline, CDR1 is SNHLY, CDR2 FYNNEI. J lost 3 bases, V lost 10 bases, and 10 bases had no gene match. The DNA for the CDR3 is TGTGCCACCAGGACAGGGAGATTAGAAGAGACCCAGTACTTC. It codes for CATRTGRLEETQYF.

The chain has TRBV2 and TRBJ1-1; 7 nucleotides line up with TRBD1. In germline, CDR1 is SNHLY, CDR2 FYNNEI. J was trimmed by 2 bases and V by 4 bases; bases with no gene match: 7. This CDR3 comprises 15 residues. The CDR3 sequence: CASSGDRDLNTEAFF. CDR3 DNA: TGTGCCAGCAGTGGAGACAGGGATCTTAACACTGAAGCTTTCTTT.

This clone appeared a single time. J is TRBJ1-1 and V is TRBV7-9; the D gene is possibly TRBD1 (6 bases). Germline CDR1 and CDR2: SEHNR and FQNEAQ (reference sequence). The CDR3 is 15 residues long. With 2 bases removed from V and 0 bases from J, the gap between germline ends came to 10 bases. This CDR3 is CASSLQGSMNTEAFF. CDR3 nucleotides: TGTGCCAGCAGCTTACAGGGGAGCATGAACACTGAAGCTTTCTTT.

This clone was counted once. The CDR3 DNA sequence: TGTGCCAGCAGCTTGAGTCTAGCGGGTTACAATGAGCAGTTCTTC. Residues: CASSLSLAGYNEQFF. The V and J genes are TRBV5-4 and TRBJ2-1, with 8 bases identical to TRBD2. Germline V gives CDR1 SGHNT, CDR2 YYREEE (reference sequence). CDR3 length: 15 amino acids. The V and J ends lost 1 base and 4 bases, in that order; junction bases with no gene match: 4.

This clone was found a few times. This chain links TRBV19 with TRBJ1-1; 9 positions match TRBD1. Looked up from germline, CDR1 is LNHDA and CDR2 is SQIVND (reference sequence). CDR3 length equals 13 residues. Trimming at V came to 4 bases and at J to 12 bases, leaving 9 bases not matched to a gene. The CDR3 DNA reads as TGTGCCAGTAGTAGTTGGGGACAGGGTCGGTCTTTCTTT. Protein: CASSSWGQGRSFF.

This clone occurred once. The CDR3 reads CASHEEGGNQPQHF. The CDR3 nucleotides are TGCGCCAGCCACGAGGAGGGCGGCAATCAGCCCCAGCATTTT. The chain links TRBV4-1 to TRBJ1-5; D is ambiguous. The CDR3 consists of 14 residues. Trimming took off 8 bases at V and 2 bases at J, with 13 bases between the two ends. Germline CDR1 MGHRA, CDR2 YSYEKL.

The chain couples TRBV28 to TRBJ1-1; perhaps TRBD1 as D (6 bases). V lost 3 bases, J lost 0 bases, and 8 bases lay in between. The CDR3 is made up of 14 amino acids. CDR1 MDHEN and CDR2 SYDVKM come from the germline V gene. The CDR3 loop is CASSFRGLNTEAFF. The CDR3 DNA follows: TGTGCCAGCAGTTTCAGGGGATTGAACACTGAAGCTTTCTTT. Filled out from reference TRBV28 and TRBJ1-1, the complete variable domain reads DVKVTQSSRYLVKRTGEKVFLECVQDMDHENMFWYRQDPGLGLRLIYFSYDVKMKEKGDIPEGYSVSREKKERFSLILESASTNQTSMYLCASSFRGLNTEAFFGQGTRLTVV.

The chain joins TRBV5-6 to TRBJ2-5, with 13 bases matching TRBD2. Per germline, CDR1 SGHDT and CDR2 YYEEEE. There are 16 residues in the CDR3. V shed 2 bases, J shed 0 bases, and the junction held 1 base outside the gene matches. CDR3 in amino acids: CASSFGLAGDQETQYF. The CDR3 nucleotides are TGTGCCAGCAGCTTTGGACTAGCGGGGGACCAAGAGACCCAGTACTTC.

The chain combines TRBV11-2 with TRBJ2-3; possibly TRBD1 for D (7 bases). The germline V gene encodes CDR1 SGHAT and CDR2 FQNNGV. CDR3 length: 16 amino acids. Between the trimmed V and J ends, which lost 1 base and 4 bases, there was a span of 15 bases. The CDR3: CASSLGGRGVSDTQYF. The CDR3 bases are TGTGCCAGCAGCTTAGGAGGCAGGGGGGTTTCAGATACGCAGTATTTT.

The gene calls are TRBV18 and TRBJ2-1, with D possibly being TRBD1 (5 bases). Germline-derived CDR1 and CDR2 are KGHSH and LQKENI. Trimming cost V 0 bases and J 0 bases, with 18 bases left between them. This CDR3 region has 19 residues. The CDR3 reads CASSPPGLGAANSYNEQFF. CDR3 nucleotides: TGTGCCAGCTCACCACCGGGGTTAGGGGCGGCCAACTCCTACAATGAGCAGTTCTTC.